Listed here are 9 T cell receptor beta chains from one sample, sequenced in a study of vaccination effects on CD4 cells after COVID-19. What these receptors recognize is not known. Expansion of antigen-specific CD4+ T cells with viral peptide pools was carried out by the ViraFEST assay before sequencing. Once cultured for more than nine days, the cells underwent separation to obtain CD4+ T cells. Nobody among the vaccine recipients had prior SARS-CoV-2 infection (nucleocapsid antibodies were negative). Measured with immunoSEQ multiplex PCR; TCRdb has only the in-frame clones, and not every one. This sample has tens of thousands of clones, with more than 70% found just once. The sample consisted of CD4+ T cells from PBMCs cultured with HCoV-NL63 spike peptides, taken before COVID-19 vaccination. These receptors were taken from a human donor who received a COVID-19 vaccine.

This rearrangement joins TRBV10-3 to TRBJ2-3; 7 nucleotides align to TRBD2. The CDR3 runs to 15 residues. Unmatched junction bases numbered 9, after V lost 7 bases and J lost 2 bases. Germline values: CDR1 ENHRY, CDR2 SYGVKD. In DNA form, the CDR3 reads TGTGCCATCAAAGGTGTGGCGGGAGCCACAGATACGCAGTATTTT. Translated: CAIKGVAGATDTQYF.

In nucleotides, the CDR3 is TGTGCCACCCCGGGACTAGCGGGTACCGGGGAGCTGTTTTTT. Residues: CATPGLAGTGELFF. The gene calls are TRBV28 and TRBJ2-2, with 12 bases identical to TRBD2. V lost 10 bases, J lost 5 bases, and 5 bases stayed unmatched. This CDR3 is built from 14 residues. Per germline, CDR1 MDHEN and CDR2 SYDVKM.

The chain has TRBV7-9 and TRBJ1-1; D gene uncertain. This CDR3 region has 14 residues. V gave up 6 bases and J gave up 5 bases, with 16 bases separating them. CDR1 and CDR2 (germline): SEHNR, FQNEAQ (reference sequence). CDR3 DNA sequence: TGTGCCAGCAGACCTGTGGTGGCCGGAACTGAAGCTTTCTTT. Its protein is CASRPVVAGTEAFF.

This clone was seen a few times. The CDR3 DNA is TGCGCCAGCAGCTTGGAAGGACCCACTGAAGCTTTCTTT. This sequence encodes CASSLEGPTEAFF. The chain is built from TRBV5-1 and TRBJ1-1; D is unclear. Trimming took off 0 bases at V and 4 bases at J, with 7 bases between the two ends. Germline CDR1 is SGHRS and CDR2 is YFSETQ. This CDR3 is built from 13 residues.

The chain links TRBV19 to TRBJ1-5, with 7 bases identical to TRBD1. Germline-derived CDR1 and CDR2 are LNHDA and SQIVND (reference sequence). The CDR3 loop spans 15 amino acids. V trimming: 4 bases; J trimming: 4 bases; junction bases outside the gene matches: 7. Written as DNA, the CDR3 is TGTGCCAGTAGTAAAGGGGAGGGGGCGAATCAGCCCCAGCATTTT. This translates into CASSKGEGANQPQHF.

The chain links TRBV10-1 to TRBJ2-7; D gene unclear. The CDR3 spans 12 residues. Germline values: CDR1 WNHNN, CDR2 SYGVQD (reference sequence). Trimming stripped 6 bases from V and 1 base from J, with 7 bases between. CDR3 in amino acids: CASRNKSYEQYV. CDR3 nucleotides: TGCGCCAGCAGGAATAAATCCTACGAGCAGTACGTC.

This clone was detected only a few times. This chain uses TRBV10-3 with TRBJ1-6; no firm D call. The ends were cut back, 6 bases at V and 5 bases at J, with 5 bases in the middle. The CDR3 runs 12 residues. Per germline, CDR1 ENHRY and CDR2 SYGVKD. CDR3 sequence: CAIRHDNSPLHF. DNA of the CDR3: TGTGCCATCAGACATGATAATTCACCCCTCCACTTT.

V gene TRBV6-2 or TRBV6-3 combines with J gene TRBJ1-5; D is ambiguous. CDR1 MNHEY and CDR2 SVGEGT come from the germline V gene. The CDR3 has 14 residues. The V and J ends lost 1 base and 5 bases respectively, with 9 bases between them. CDR3 amino acids: CASSYFALDQPQHF. DNA for the CDR3: TGTGCCAGCAGTTACTTCGCACTGGATCAGCCCCAGCATTTT.

The J gene is TRBJ2-3, the V gene TRBV5-4; D is perhaps TRBD1 (5 bases). V gave up 4 bases and J gave up 2 bases, with 11 bases separating them. The germline V gene has CDR1 SGHNT and CDR2 YYREEE (reference sequence). The CDR3 loop spans 14 amino acids. This chain's CDR3 is CASSNRRSTDTQYF. CDR3 sequence (DNA): TGTGCCAGCAGCAACAGGAGATCCACAGATACGCAGTATTTT.